Below, 24 T cell receptor beta chains from the same sample are listed, as sequenced in a study of neoadjuvant nivolumab and ipilimumab in lung cancer. Clones were sequenced by immunoSEQ multiplex PCR, and TCRdb holds only the in-frame ones, with some missing. The sample shows 7,000 to 9,500 clones, 84% of them seen only once. The sample consisted of tumor tissue, taken after neoadjuvant nivolumab, alone or with ipilimumab, at or shortly before surgery. The receptors shown here come from an adult with non-small cell lung cancer.

The V gene is TRBV19, the J gene TRBJ1-5, with D possibly being TRBD1 (5 bases). From germline, CDR1 is LNHDA and CDR2 SQIVND (reference sequence). The CDR3 spans 16 residues. Trimming took 5 bases from V and 6 from J, leaving 20 bases between them. The CDR3 sequence: CASSSRDGGFAQPQHF. CDR3 nucleotide sequence: TGTGCCAGTAGTTCCCGAGACGGGGGTTTCGCTCAGCCCCAGCATTTT.

This clone was counted only a few times. The chain employs TRBV7-9 and TRBJ2-7, with D perhaps being TRBD1 or TRBD2 (5 bases each). The CDR3 runs to 14 residues. The germline CDR1 and CDR2 sequences are SEHNR and FQNEAQ (reference sequence). Deletions cut 3 bases from V and 4 bases from J, with 13 bases between. The DNA for the CDR3 is TGTGCCAGCAGCTTCCCCCGCAGGGAGTACGAGCAGTACTTC. Translating it yields CASSFPRREYEQYF.

The chain links TRBV2 to TRBJ1-5; D is unresolved. Trimming pared 3 bases from V and 0 bases from J, leaving 9 bases between. This CDR3 spans 15 amino acids. From germline, CDR1 is SNHLY and CDR2 FYNNEI. The CDR3 nucleotides read TGTGCCAGCAGTGAGGGAGCCTATAGCAATCAGCCCCAGCATTTT. This gives the protein CASSEGAYSNQPQHF.

V is TRBV5-4 and J is TRBJ1-6, with D possibly TRBD1 on 5 matching bases. CDR1 is SGHNT and CDR2 is YYREEE in the germline V gene (reference sequence). V dropped 0 bases and J dropped 7 bases, with 14 bases sitting between them. The CDR3 has 16 residues. CDR3 nucleotide sequence: TGTGCCAGCAGCTTGGGGTTTGGGACGGGGAATTCACCCCTCCACTTT. This sequence encodes CASSLGFGTGNSPLHF.

CDR3 loop: CASSRTGVGYEQYF. The CDR3 DNA follows: TGTGCCAGCAGCCGGACAGGAGTGGGGTACGAGCAGTACTTC. V is TRBV7-2 and J is TRBJ2-7, with 7 bases aligning to TRBD1. Germline CDR1 SGHTA, CDR2 FQGNSA. The V gene end was trimmed by 5 bases and the J gene end by 4 bases; junction bases not matched to a gene: 8. The CDR3 covers 14 residues.

Only one count was recorded for this clone. The V gene is TRBV2, the J gene TRBJ1-2; TRBD1 is a possible D gene (6 bases). The CDR3 covers 12 residues. Trimming pared 8 bases from V and 8 bases from J, leaving 15 bases between. Germline-derived CDR1 and CDR2 are SNHLY and FYNNEI. The CDR3 sequence: CASARGAEGYTF. DNA for the CDR3: TGTGCCAGCGCTCGGGGGGCGGAAGGCTACACCTTC.

The chain links TRBV5-4 to TRBJ1-3; D not resolved. The CDR3 has 16 amino acids. Per the germline V gene, CDR1 is SGHNT and CDR2 is YYREEE (reference sequence). Trimming removed 4 bases from V and 0 bases from J, with 14 bases in between. For the CDR3, the DNA is TGTGCCAGCAGCCCCGACCGACCGGACTCTGGAAACACCATATATTTT. Encoded protein: CASSPDRPDSGNTIYF.

The rearrangement joins TRBV5-6 to TRBJ1-2; D not resolved. CDR1 is SGHDT and CDR2 is YYEEEE in the germline V gene. V lost 2 bases and J 6 bases, leaving 14 bases between the germline ends. This CDR3 contains 14 residues. The CDR3 DNA reads TGTGCCAGCAGCTTAAGTGAACTAGCCAATGGCTACACCTTC. The encoded protein is CASSLSELANGYTF.

This sequence joins TRBV7-9 and TRBJ2-3; the D gene is possibly TRBD2 (6 bases). Trimming shortened V by 4 bases and J by 6 bases, and 14 bases separated the two germline ends. This CDR3 has 14 residues. Looked up from germline, CDR1 is SEHNR and CDR2 is FQNEAQ (reference sequence). CDR3 DNA: TGTGCCAGCAGCTCCTACGCTGGGGGGGATACGCAGTATTTT. It translates to CASSSYAGGDTQYF.

This chain connects TRBV2 to TRBJ2-7; D remains ambiguous. V shed 4 bases and J shed 12 bases, with 16 bases lying between them. Germline V CDR1 and CDR2: SNHLY, FYNNEI. This CDR3 has 12 amino acids. CDR3 residues: CASSVRSIEMYF. The CDR3 DNA is TGTGCCAGCAGTGTACGGTCAATAGAGATGTACTTC.

The genes are TRBV18 and TRBJ2-5; D ambiguous. Trimming cost V 2 bases and J 5 bases, with 12 bases left between them. This CDR3 comprises 14 residues. Germline V gene sequence: CDR1 KGHSH, CDR2 LQKENI. The DNA of the CDR3 is TGTGCCAGCTCACCAATGCCTAGGCTGGAGACCCAGTACTTC. Translation gives CASSPMPRLETQYF.

The rearrangement uses TRBV4-2 and TRBJ2-1; TRBD2 agrees at 9 bases. Germline CDR1 LGHNA, CDR2 YNFKEQ. The CDR3 length is 15 residues. Trimming took 1 base from V and 9 from J; bases not matched to a gene: 7. The CDR3: CASSQGVAGEGEQFF. The CDR3 region has the DNA TGTGCCAGCAGCCAAGGAGTAGCGGGGGAGGGTGAGCAGTTCTTC.

The chain has TRBV18 and TRBJ1-5; D not certain. V gave up 1 base and J gave up 8 bases, with 12 bases separating them. Germline CDR1 and CDR2: KGHSH and LQKENI. The CDR3 sequence is 14 residues long. The CDR3 region has the DNA TGTGCCAGCTCACCACTCCCCGGGGTTGAGCCCCAGCATTTT. Protein: CASSPLPGVEPQHF.

The rearrangement links TRBV6-1 to TRBJ2-1; TRBD1 matches 7 bases. Germline V gene data show CDR1 as MNHNS and CDR2 as SASEGT. CDR3 length: 17 amino acids. Unmatched junction bases numbered 10, after V lost 4 bases and J lost 1 base. CDR3 sequence: CASSGERGRWSYNEQFF. CDR3 nucleotides: TGTGCCAGCAGTGGGGAGAGGGGGCGATGGTCCTACAATGAGCAGTTCTTC.

The V and J genes are TRBV5-1 and TRBJ1-2; D not certain. The V gene lost 2 bases and the J gene lost 4 bases, with 12 bases spanning the gap. The CDR3 extends over 14 amino acids. The germline CDR1 and CDR2 sequences are SGHRS and YFSETQ. CDR3 amino acids: CASSFEGEVYGYTF. The CDR3 DNA follows: TGCGCCAGCAGCTTTGAGGGCGAAGTCTATGGCTACACCTTC.

This chain connects TRBV11-3 to TRBJ1-1, with D possibly being TRBD1 (5 bases). Per germline, CDR1 SGHNT and CDR2 YENEEA. Trimming stripped 3 bases from V and 4 bases from J, with 9 bases between. There are 13 residues in the CDR3. CDR3: CASSLTESTEAFF. CDR3 in DNA: TGTGCCAGCAGCTTGACAGAGAGCACTGAAGCTTTCTTT.

The CDR3, as DNA: TGCAGTGCCCCTTGGGAGTACGAGCAGTACTTC. As protein: CSAPWEYEQYF. The chain couples TRBV20-1 to TRBJ2-7; D possibly corresponds to TRBD2 (5 bases). CDR3 length: 11 residues. V was trimmed by 6 bases and J by 4 bases, leaving 10 bases between them. CDR1 DFQATT and CDR2 SNEGSKA come from the germline V gene (reference sequence).

The chain has TRBV13 and TRBJ1-2; D unclear. CDR3 length: 13 amino acids. CDR1 is PRHDT and CDR2 is FYEKMQ in the germline V gene (reference sequence). V shed 5 bases and J shed 8 bases, with 15 bases lying between them. This CDR3 reads CASSNRGVWGYTF. The CDR3 nucleotides read TGTGCCAGCAGCAATCGTGGGGTCTGGGGCTACACCTTC.

This clone came up once. The chain links TRBV15 to TRBJ1-1, with D possibly matching TRBD1 (5 bases). Germline loops: CDR1 LNHNV, CDR2 YYDKDF (reference sequence). CDR3 size: 14 residues. The germline V and J ends were trimmed by 9 bases and 4 bases, with 18 bases remaining between them. CDR3 coding DNA: TGTGCCACTAAGAGCAGGGAGATTGGCACTGAAGCTTTCTTT. This sequence encodes CATKSREIGTEAFF.

The chain recombines TRBV6-6 with TRBJ1-4; a weak D match, TRBD1 (5 bases). Germline-derived CDR1 and CDR2 are MNHNY and SVGAGI (reference sequence). The CDR3 sequence is 14 residues long. Trimming took 4 bases from V and 5 from J, leaving 11 bases between them. CDR3 DNA sequence: TGTGCCAGCAGTTCTCCGGGGCTCAATGAAAAACTGTTTTTT. It encodes CASSSPGLNEKLFF.

This chain links TRBV18 with TRBJ2-7; 7 bases line up with TRBD1. Trimming took 0 bases from V and 5 from J; bases not matched to a gene: 4. The CDR3 has 14 residues. Germline loops: CDR1 KGHSH, CDR2 LQKENI. The CDR3 DNA reads as TGTGCCAGCTCACCACCGAGCCAGGGGGACGAGCAGTACTTC. This gives the protein CASSPPSQGDEQYF.

This chain uses TRBV18 with TRBJ2-7; 8 positions match TRBD1. The germline V gene encodes CDR1 KGHSH and CDR2 LQKENI. Trimming removed 5 bases from V and 3 bases from J; junction bases left unmatched: 9. This CDR3 region has 15 residues. CDR3 DNA sequence: TGTGCCAGCTCAGAGACAAGACAGGGGCTCTACGAGCAGTACTTC. It encodes CASSETRQGLYEQYF.

This sequence joins TRBV6-1 and TRBJ1-5; 7 nucleotides match TRBD1. With 4 bases clipped from V and 4 bases from J, the junction kept 10 bases outside the gene matches. This CDR3 contains 16 residues. CDR1 and CDR2 from the germline V gene are MNHNS and SASEGT. The CDR3 sequence: CASSGPLTGPNQPQHF. Written as DNA, the CDR3 is TGTGCCAGCAGTGGCCCCCTGACAGGGCCTAATCAGCCCCAGCATTTT.

J is TRBJ1-2 and V is TRBV5-1; 11 bases are a match to TRBD1. Trimming at V came to 3 bases and at J to 2 bases, leaving 3 bases not matched to a gene. CDR1 is SGHRS, CDR2 YFSETQ, per germline. The CDR3 spans 15 residues. The CDR3 protein is CASSSGTGGNYGYTF. DNA for the CDR3: TGCGCCAGCAGCTCGGGGACAGGGGGAAACTATGGCTACACCTTC.